This T cell receptor beta chain was captured by sequencing in a study of blood T cell repertoires in COVID-19. Study-level background: The United States, Italy and Spain supplied acute and convalescent COVID-19 samples.

Original processing notes: The authors estimated nucleated cell counts from reference gene primer amplification. TCRdb's copy holds only in-frame clones and misses some; the assay was immunoSEQ multiplex PCR. From that table come the V and J calls and clone size; the DNA was used to work out D and trimming. The table records around 160,000 clones, more than 70% of them present only once. The V gene end was trimmed by 5 bases and the J gene end by 2 bases; junction bases not matched to a gene: 2. This CDR3 spans 14 amino acids. Germline V lookup: CDR1 SGHTA, CDR2 FQGNSA. The receptor's source is a man in his sixties with active or convalescent COVID-19. Sequenced material: peripheral blood. V gene TRBV7-2 combines with J gene TRBJ1-3; 8 nucleotides match TRBD1. CDR3 nucleotides: TGTGCCAGCAGCCTGACAGGGGCTGGAAACACCATATATTTT. This encodes CASSLTGAGNTIYF.